This T cell receptor beta chain was found in a study of T-cell memory formation after mild COVID-19. Study-wide background: Largely donor-specific sequence clusters came from two donors. Overall study findings and caveats: Clones contracting across day 15 to 85 had a balanced CD4/CD8 profile; later expanding clones leaned CD4+.

From the 5' RACE reads, TCRdb called clonotypes with MiXCR, one entry per CDR3 protein. Here the sample spans about 600,000 distinct CDR3 sequences, about a fifth being singletons. The CDR3 is made up of 13 amino acids. CDR1 and CDR2 from the germline V gene are MNHEY and SVGAGI. The V end was cut by 0 bases, the J end by 3 bases, with 3 bases between. Worth noting for this clonotype: Its target is unknown.

The sequenced material came from PBMCs or a T cell subset sorted from them (not recorded which). The V call is TRBV6-5, the J call TRBJ2-1, with D uncertain. The clonotype originates from an adult woman who had mild COVID-19 (a few samples of this study predate the infection). Cell type and time point are not known. The CDR3 sequence: CASSYSNYNEQFF. The CDR3 DNA sequence: TGTGCCAGCAGTTACTCCAACTACAATGAGCAGTTCTTC.